Below are 6 T cell receptor beta chains sequenced from a single sample in a study of shared T cell receptors in the human thymus. Some clones are missing from TCRdb's copy, which holds only in-frame ones; the method was immunoSEQ multiplex PCR. The table records a few hundred thousand clones, about 95% of them present only once. The sequencing sample was made of thymocytes. The receptors here all came from a human donor.

The chain recombines TRBV15 with TRBJ2-3; 9 nucleotides line up with TRBD2. The V and J ends lost 5 bases and 2 bases, in that order; junction bases with no gene match: 5. CDR1 is LNHNV, CDR2 YYDKDF, per germline (reference sequence). The CDR3 is made up of 15 amino acids. The CDR3 DNA reads as TGTGCCACCAGCGCCCGACTAGCGGACACAGATACGCAGTATTTT. This gives the protein CATSARLADTDTQYF.

This clone was counted once. This chain connects TRBV6-1 to TRBJ2-1, with D possibly matching TRBD2 (6 bases). Trimming stripped 5 bases from V and 2 bases from J, with 13 bases between. This CDR3 comprises 15 residues. Germline values: CDR1 MNHNS, CDR2 SASEGT. CDR3 region: CASSFKRAPYNEQFF. The CDR3 nucleotides read TGTGCCAGCAGTTTTAAGCGGGCCCCCTACAATGAGCAGTTCTTC.

The gene calls are TRBV6-5 and TRBJ2-5; 10 nucleotides line up with TRBD2. Trimming removed 2 bases from V and 5 bases from J; junction bases left unmatched: 5. CDR1 MNHEY and CDR2 SVGAGI come from the germline V gene. This CDR3 spans 15 amino acids. The CDR3 loop is CASSYSGRAGETQYF. DNA of the CDR3: TGTGCCAGCAGTTACAGCGGGAGGGCCGGGGAGACCCAGTACTTC.

The J gene is TRBJ2-1, the V gene TRBV19; 8 bases fit TRBD2. The trim removed 0 bases at V and 0 bases at J, leaving 4 bases unmatched. This CDR3 region has 17 residues. CDR1 and CDR2 from the germline V gene are LNHDA and SQIVND (reference sequence). The CDR3 is CASSIEGREVSYNEQFF. CDR3 in DNA: TGTGCCAGTAGTATAGAAGGGCGGGAGGTCTCCTACAATGAGCAGTTCTTC.

The chain combines TRBV5-4 with TRBJ1-1, with no clear D. Germline loops: CDR1 SGHNT, CDR2 YYREEE (reference sequence). The CDR3 has 17 residues. Trimming removed 5 bases at V and 1 base at J, with 21 bases between. The CDR3 region is CASRYTHSGSRNTEAFF. CDR3 sequence (DNA): TGTGCCAGCAGGTACACCCACAGCGGGTCGAGGAACACTGAAGCTTTCTTT.

The rearrangement links TRBV4-1 to TRBJ2-1; the match to TRBD2 covers 13 bases. Germline lookup yields CDR1 MGHRA and CDR2 YSYEKL. The CDR3 loop spans 19 amino acids. With V trimmed by 5 bases and J by 3 bases, 13 bases remained unmatched. The CDR3 DNA follows: TGCGCCAGCAGCTTTGCCGGGACTAGCGGGATAATTGGCTACAATGAGCAGTTCTTC. This codes for CASSFAGTSGIIGYNEQFF.